This T cell receptor beta chain stems from a study of cytomegalovirus exposure and HLA in healthy donors. The CDR3 has 14 residues. J was trimmed by 3 bases and V by 7 bases; bases with no gene match: 8. The germline CDR1 and CDR2 sequences are MDHEN and SYDVKM. The PCR made use of 60 Vbeta and 13 Jbeta primers. Profiling relied on immunoSEQ multiplex PCR, and the TCRdb table lists in-frame clones only, not all of them. Among about 90,000 clones listed, about 66% were seen once. This TCR was sampled from a woman aged 45 to 65 in good health and CMV-seropositive. V usage is TRBV28 and J usage is TRBJ2-7; 8 bases are shared with TRBD2. The sequenced material came from PBMCs. The CDR3 loop reads CASTYSGTIYEQYF. CDR3 sequence (DNA): TGTGCCAGCACTTATAGCGGGACAATCTACGAGCAGTACTTC.